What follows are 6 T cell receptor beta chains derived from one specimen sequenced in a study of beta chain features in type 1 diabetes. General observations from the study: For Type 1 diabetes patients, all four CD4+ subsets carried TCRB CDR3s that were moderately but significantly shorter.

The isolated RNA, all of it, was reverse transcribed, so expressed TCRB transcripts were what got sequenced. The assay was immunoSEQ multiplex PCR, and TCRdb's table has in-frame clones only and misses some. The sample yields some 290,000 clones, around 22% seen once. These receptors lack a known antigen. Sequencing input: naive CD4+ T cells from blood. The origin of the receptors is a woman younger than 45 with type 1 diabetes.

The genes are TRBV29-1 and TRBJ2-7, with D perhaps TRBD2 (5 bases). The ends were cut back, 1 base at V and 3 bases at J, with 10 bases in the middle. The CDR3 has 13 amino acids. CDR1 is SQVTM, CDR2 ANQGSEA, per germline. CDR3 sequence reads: CSVEGRADYEQYF. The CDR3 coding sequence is TGCAGCGTTGAAGGGCGGGCCGACTACGAGCAGTACTTC.

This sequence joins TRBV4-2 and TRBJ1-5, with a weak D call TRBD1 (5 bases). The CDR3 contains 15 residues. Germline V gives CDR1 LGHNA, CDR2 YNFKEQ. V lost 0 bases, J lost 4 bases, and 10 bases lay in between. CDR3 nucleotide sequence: TGTGCCAGCAGCCAAGACAGGGTAGGTAATCAGCCCCAGCATTTT. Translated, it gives CASSQDRVGNQPQHF.

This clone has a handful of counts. The CDR3: CASSQRGLAADTQYF. In DNA, the CDR3 is TGTGCCAGCAGCCAAAGGGGACTAGCGGCAGATACGCAGTATTTT. The chain has TRBV9 and TRBJ2-3, with 11 bases that match TRBD2. This CDR3 has 15 amino acids. Germline V gene lookup returns CDR1 SGDLS and CDR2 YYNGEE. Trimming at V came to 4 bases and at J to 4 bases, leaving 5 bases not matched to a gene.

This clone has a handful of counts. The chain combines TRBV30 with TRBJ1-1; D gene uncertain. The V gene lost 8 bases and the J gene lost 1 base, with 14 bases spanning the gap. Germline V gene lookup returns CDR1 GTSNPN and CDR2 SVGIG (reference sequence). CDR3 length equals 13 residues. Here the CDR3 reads CALRHLKNTEAFF. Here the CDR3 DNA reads TGTGCCCTGCGCCACCTTAAGAACACTGAAGCTTTCTTT. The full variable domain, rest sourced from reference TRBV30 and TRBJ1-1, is SQTIHQWPATLVQPVGSPLSLECTVEGTSNPNLYWYRQAAGRGLQLLFYSVGIGQISSEVPQNLSASRPQDRQFILSSKKLLLSDSGFYLCALRHLKNTEAFFGQGTRLTVV.

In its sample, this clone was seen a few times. CDR3 nucleotide sequence: TGTGCCAGCAGCCCAGGGACAGGGGCCCCCGGGGAGCTGTTTTTT. This codes for CASSPGTGAPGELFF. This chain connects TRBV5-4 to TRBJ2-2; 10 bases fit TRBD1. The J segment lost 6 bases and the V segment lost 4 bases, leaving 6 bases of the junction unmatched. Germline V gene lookup returns CDR1 SGHNT and CDR2 YYREEE (reference sequence). CDR3 length: 15 residues.

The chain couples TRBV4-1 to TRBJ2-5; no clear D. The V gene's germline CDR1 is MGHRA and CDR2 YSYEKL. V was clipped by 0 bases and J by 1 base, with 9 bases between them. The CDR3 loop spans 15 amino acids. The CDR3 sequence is CASSQDRYFQETQYF. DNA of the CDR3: TGCGCCAGCAGCCAAGATCGTTACTTCCAAGAGACCCAGTACTTC.